The 32 T cell receptor beta chains given below trace back to one sample, sequenced in a study of blood T cells in healthy people across ages (dated by TCRdb to between 2014 and 2016). Library preparation used 5' RACE. For sequencing, an Illumina HiSeq 2500 was employed. The second PCR ran for about 6 to 12 cycles and used a J-beta primer mix along with a sample-barcoded 5' primer. The raw public data were reprocessed by TCRdb itself: fastp quality trimming at Q25, MiXCR clonotype calling, in-frame beta chains only. Rows are combined by CDR3 protein, so each entry shows the most common genes and DNA. This sample gives roughly 1.4 million distinct CDR3 sequences in total; 55% to 75% of them show up just once. The ten largest account for about 6.7% of the sample. Sequencing used blood. The receptors derive from a man aged 18-30 years in good health.

This chain uses TRBV27 with TRBJ2-7, with D perhaps TRBD2 (6 bases). Trimming stripped 7 bases from V and 1 base from J, with 11 bases between. CDR3 length: 13 amino acids. The V gene's germline CDR1 is MNHEY and CDR2 SMNVEV (reference sequence). CDR3 sequence (DNA): TGTGCCAGCATGAGGGCGGGATCCTACGAGCAGTACTTC. Protein: CASMRAGSYEQYF.

A few counts support this clonotype. This chain joins TRBV5-8 and TRBJ2-1; D remains ambiguous. The CDR3 sequence is 12 residues long. Between the trimmed V and J ends, which lost 0 bases and 12 bases, there was a span of 10 bases. Germline V gene sequence: CDR1 SGHTS, CDR2 YDEGEE. The CDR3 here is CASSLEERPQFF. CDR3 coding DNA: TGTGCCAGCAGCTTGGAGGAGAGGCCGCAGTTCTTC.

This chain links TRBV7-9 with TRBJ2-1; 9 nucleotides agree with TRBD2. In germline, CDR1 is SEHNR, CDR2 FQNEAQ (reference sequence). This CDR3 comprises 16 residues. Losses at the gene ends were 5 bases for V and 5 bases for J; bases not matched to a gene: 10. DNA for the CDR3: TGTGCCAGCAGCCTTGTTCAGACTAGCGGCCACAATGAGCAGTTCTTC. Its translation is CASSLVQTSGHNEQFF.

The rearrangement links TRBV7-9 to TRBJ1-5; D possibly corresponds to TRBD1 (6 bases). Germline values: CDR1 SEHNR, CDR2 FQNEAQ (reference sequence). Trimming took off 5 bases at V and 5 bases at J, with 13 bases between the two ends. The CDR3 is made up of 14 amino acids. The CDR3 region is CASSIGQQDQPQHF. CDR3 DNA sequence: TGTGCCAGCAGCATTGGACAGCAAGATCAGCCCCAGCATTTT.

This clonotype was found many times. The CDR3 nucleotides read TGTGCCAGCAGTTTAGGGACAGGGGCTTACAATGAGCAGTTCTTC. It encodes CASSLGTGAYNEQFF. The chain employs TRBV27 and TRBJ2-1; the match to TRBD1 covers 10 bases. Germline CDR1 MNHEY, CDR2 SMNVEV (reference sequence). This CDR3 contains 15 residues. The ends lost 2 bases at V and 4 bases at J; junction bases unmatched: 2.

The chain links TRBV15 to TRBJ1-1; D not resolved. V lost 1 base and J lost 0, with 6 bases in between. Germline V gene lookup returns CDR1 LNHNV and CDR2 YYDKDF (reference sequence). The CDR3 contains 14 residues. This CDR3 is CATSRGRMNTEAFF. Written as DNA, the CDR3 is TGTGCCACCAGCAGAGGACGAATGAACACTGAAGCTTTCTTT.

This clonotype was detected only once. The chain combines TRBV6-5 with TRBJ1-1; tentatively, D is TRBD1 (5 bases). Trimming stripped 0 bases from V and 4 bases from J, with 15 bases between. Per germline, CDR1 MNHEY and CDR2 SVGAGI. CDR3 size: 16 residues. The CDR3 coding sequence is TGTGCCAGCAGTTACTCGATAGTGGGGCTTGGCACTGAAGCTTTCTTT. This sequence encodes CASSYSIVGLGTEAFF.

The rearrangement joins TRBV5-1 to TRBJ2-2, with TRBD1 matching 9 bases. The CDR3 is made up of 13 amino acids. The V segment lost 4 bases and the J segment 7 bases; nucleotides outside the gene matches: 2. Germline loops: CDR1 SGHRS, CDR2 YFSETQ. The CDR3 protein is CASSDRGIGELFF. The CDR3 nucleotides are TGCGCCAGCAGCGACAGGGGGATCGGGGAGCTGTTTTTT.

This rearrangement joins TRBV20-1 to TRBJ2-5; 8 bases are shared with TRBD1. The J call is in doubt because the DNA end fits TRBJ2-7 better. The CDR3 is 15 amino acids. CDR1 is DFQATT, CDR2 SNEGSKA, per germline (reference sequence). CDR3 DNA sequence: TGCAGTGCTAGAGATCAAGGACAGGGTGCCTACGAGCAGTACTTC. Protein: CSARDQGQGAYEQYF.

The V and J genes are TRBV30 and TRBJ1-5; D possibly corresponds to TRBD1 (6 bases). The CDR3 is made up of 14 amino acids. Trimming took 1 base from V and 5 from J, leaving 12 bases between them. Germline V CDR1 and CDR2: GTSNPN, SVGIG (reference sequence). The CDR3 loop reads CAWSEGGLDQPQHF. The CDR3 DNA sequence: TGTGCCTGGAGTGAGGGGGGATTAGATCAGCCCCAGCATTTT.

The chain combines TRBV20-1 with TRBJ2-7; 8 nucleotides agree with TRBD2. V lost 6 bases and J lost 5; bases outside the gene matches: 12. Germline lookup yields CDR1 DFQATT and CDR2 SNEGSKA (reference sequence). The CDR3 spans 14 residues. The DNA for the CDR3 is TGCAGTGCCCCACGGGGGGGGCCACTGAACGAGCAGTACTTC. It encodes CSAPRGGPLNEQYF.

The V gene is TRBV7-9, the J gene TRBJ2-3; no clear D gene. This CDR3 spans 15 amino acids. The V gene lost 2 bases and the J gene lost 3 bases, with 12 bases spanning the gap. Germline CDR1 SEHNR, CDR2 FQNEAQ (reference sequence). The CDR3 DNA sequence: TGTGCCAGCAGCTTACCCAGCGCAAATACAGATACGCAGTATTTT. This gives the protein CASSLPSANTDTQYF.

Comments on this clonotype: Relative to the germline gene, one junction end is altered; a read error may explain this. The genes are TRBV10-3 and TRBJ2-3, with TRBD1 matching over 12 bases. This CDR3 is 15 amino acids long. In germline, CDR1 is ENHRY, CDR2 SYGVKD. CDR3 sequence: CAISYGTGGTDTQYF. CDR3 sequence (DNA): TGTGCCATCAGTTACGGGACAGGGGGCACGGATACGCAGTATTTT.

This clonotype showed up just a few times. The chain combines TRBV6-1 with TRBJ2-7; 7 bases match TRBD1. Losses at the gene ends were 1 base for V and 4 bases for J; bases not matched to a gene: 7. Germline V CDR1 and CDR2: MNHNS, SASEGT. The CDR3 has 15 residues. The CDR3 region has the DNA TGTGCCAGCAGTGAAGAGTGGGGACAGATGTACGAGCAGTACTTC. Its translation is CASSEEWGQMYEQYF.

The chain couples TRBV11-1 to TRBJ2-2; either TRBD1 or TRBD2 may supply D (5 bases each). The ends were cut back, 5 bases at V and 6 bases at J, with 25 bases in the middle. The CDR3 sequence is 18 residues long. Germline lookup yields CDR1 SGHAT and CDR2 FQDESV (reference sequence). CDR3 sequence: CASSPRTTGSERPGELFF. DNA for the CDR3: TGTGCCAGCAGCCCTCGGACAACGGGGTCGGAGCGCCCCGGGGAGCTGTTTTTT.

The chain couples TRBV27 to TRBJ2-3; a possible D gene is TRBD1 (6 bases). This CDR3 comprises 13 residues. The germline V gene encodes CDR1 MNHEY and CDR2 SMNVEV (reference sequence). Trimming shortened V by 6 bases and J by 3 bases, and 10 bases separated the two germline ends. CDR3 in DNA: TGTGCCAGCAGACTCACAGGGACAGATACGCAGTATTTT. Its protein is CASRLTGTDTQYF.

The rearrangement links TRBV5-1 to TRBJ2-7; tentatively, D is TRBD2 (5 bases). The CDR3 sequence is 17 residues long. Trimming pared 4 bases from V and 0 bases from J, leaving 20 bases between. Germline CDR1 and CDR2: SGHRS and YFSETQ. In nucleotides, the CDR3 is TGCGCCAGCAGCCACCGACTACAAGGCCTGAGCTCCTACGAGCAGTACTTC. Residues: CASSHRLQGLSSYEQYF.

This clonotype came up a few times. The chain couples TRBV29-1 to TRBJ2-7; D not resolved. Trimming shortened V by 7 bases and J by 5 bases, and 12 bases separated the two germline ends. The germline V gene encodes CDR1 SQVTM and CDR2 ANQGSEA. The length of the CDR3 is 11 residues. CDR3 in amino acids: CSAAHGNEQYF. CDR3 nucleotide sequence: TGCAGCGCAGCCCATGGGAACGAGCAGTACTTC.

This clonotype was found a few times. The chain is built from TRBV4-1 and TRBJ2-4; TRBD2 agrees at 7 bases. Germline V gene data show CDR1 as MGHRA and CDR2 as YSYEKL. The CDR3 is made up of 16 amino acids. The V and J ends lost 4 bases and 5 bases, in that order; junction bases with no gene match: 11. The CDR3 region has the DNA TGCGCCAGCAGCCCGAAACCGGGGACTATCGAAAACATTCAGTACTTC. Its protein product is CASSPKPGTIENIQYF.

This clonotype was found once. The chain uses TRBV5-1 and TRBJ2-3; the D gene is possibly TRBD1 (6 bases). There are 15 residues in the CDR3. Trimming left V 4 bases short and J 4 bases short, with 16 bases between. Germline-derived CDR1 and CDR2 are SGHRS and YFSETQ. DNA for the CDR3: TGCGCCAGCAGCCAAAGACAGGACTCCTCAGATACGCAGTATTTT. This codes for CASSQRQDSSDTQYF.

The genes are TRBV7-9 and TRBJ1-4; D is undetermined. The CDR3 extends over 16 amino acids. Germline V lookup: CDR1 SEHNR, CDR2 FQNEAQ (reference sequence). Trimming pared 5 bases from V and 8 bases from J, leaving 21 bases between. CDR3 bases: TGTGCCAGCAGCCCCCCGTCGGGAGGATGGGAAGAAAAACTGTTTTTT. Translation: CASSPPSGGWEEKLFF.

The genes are TRBV20-1 and TRBJ2-1; D is unresolved. V lost 0 bases to trimming and J lost 2 bases, with 8 bases between them. In germline, CDR1 is DFQATT, CDR2 SNEGSKA (reference sequence). CDR3 length equals 14 residues. In DNA form, the CDR3 reads TGCAGTGCTAGAGATAGTTGGACCTACAATGAGCAGTTCTTC. Amino acids: CSARDSWTYNEQFF.

V is TRBV7-8 and J is TRBJ2-7, with a weak D call TRBD1 (6 bases). The CDR3 spans 13 residues. Trimming shortened V by 3 bases and J by 3 bases, and 9 bases separated the two germline ends. CDR1 and CDR2 from the germline V gene are SGHVS and FQNEAQ. In DNA, the CDR3 is TGTGCCAGCAGCTTCAGGGGACGCTACGAGCAGTACTTC. Its protein product is CASSFRGRYEQYF.

J is TRBJ2-7 and V is TRBV29-1; 9 bases align to TRBD1. The length of the CDR3 is 14 residues. CDR1 is SQVTM, CDR2 ANQGSEA, per germline. V was pared by 3 bases and J by 11 bases, with 14 bases of the junction left unmatched. The CDR3 region is CSVEIWAGQGYEYF. CDR3 coding DNA: TGCAGCGTTGAGATATGGGCGGGACAGGGATACGAGTACTTC.

J is TRBJ1-6 and V is TRBV21-1; the D call of TRBD1 is as the table states it, not checked on the DNA. TRBV21-1 is shown as a pseudogene. The length of the CDR3 is 13 residues. The CDR3: CASSMRQGHPLHF. DNA for the CDR3: TGTGCCAGCAGCATGCGACAGGGTCATCCCCTCCACTTT.

The chain joins TRBV3-1 to TRBJ2-2; D call uncertain. This CDR3 spans 16 amino acids. V lost 1 base, J lost 4 bases, and 13 bases lay in between. Germline V gene lookup returns CDR1 LGHDT and CDR2 YNNKEL (reference sequence). The CDR3 sequence: CASSQGVGSATGELFF. CDR3 nucleotides: TGTGCCAGCAGCCAAGGGGTGGGCTCGGCCACCGGGGAGCTGTTTTTT.

The V call is TRBV9, the J call TRBJ2-3; TRBD1 matches 10 bases. This CDR3 contains 16 residues. Germline assignment: CDR1 SGDLS and CDR2 YYNGEE. V lost 3 bases and J lost 4; bases outside the gene matches: 8. The chain's CDR3 is CASSGPGDRGSDTQYF. The CDR3 DNA is TGTGCCAGCAGCGGACCGGGGGACAGGGGTTCAGATACGCAGTATTTT.

The V call is TRBV7-2, the J call TRBJ2-1, with 10 nucleotides matching TRBD2. Unmatched junction bases numbered 1, after V lost 2 bases and J lost 12 bases. This CDR3 spans 12 amino acids. Germline CDR1 is SGHTA and CDR2 is FQGNSA. CDR3 in DNA: TGTGCCAGCAGCTTAACTAGCGGGATGCAGTTCTTC. Protein: CASSLTSGMQFF.

This clonotype has more than one count but fewer than ten. The J gene is TRBJ2-1, the V gene TRBV11-2; possible D gene TRBD2, 5 bases. V was cut by 3 bases and J by 10 bases, with 19 bases left in between. CDR1 and CDR2 from the germline V gene are SGHAT and FQNNGV. The CDR3 spans 15 residues. DNA for the CDR3: TGTGCCAGCAGCTTGGTTCGGGGTCCGAGAAACGAGCAGTTCTTC. Protein: CASSLVRGPRNEQFF.

J is TRBJ2-6 and V is TRBV12-3 or TRBV12-4, with TRBD1 identical over 7 bases. V lost 9 bases, J lost 2 bases, and 4 bases stayed unmatched. This CDR3 comprises 14 residues. In nucleotides, the CDR3 is TGTGCCAGTAGACAGGGAGCTGGGGCCAACGTCCTGACTTTC. Protein sequence: CASRQGAGANVLTF.

On this clonotype: A much larger clone differs by one base, so this may be a read error. The rearrangement joins TRBV7-8 to TRBJ2-4, with TRBD2 matching over 9 bases. This CDR3 has 16 amino acids. Germline V CDR1 and CDR2: SGHVS, FQNEAQ. Losses at the gene ends were 4 bases for V and 13 bases for J; bases not matched to a gene: 17. The CDR3 region has the DNA TGTGCCAGCAGCTGGCACTCGAGCGGGGGGACCTACGGGCAGTACTTC. This translates into CASSWHSSGGTYGQYF.

The CDR3 is CSARWGNGYTF. The CDR3 DNA reads TGCAGTGCTAGATGGGGGAATGGCTACACCTTC. The rearrangement links TRBV20-1 to TRBJ1-2; D might be TRBD1 (5 bases). The CDR3 spans 11 residues. Trimming shortened V by 2 bases and J by 6 bases, and 7 bases separated the two germline ends. Germline-derived CDR1 and CDR2 are DFQATT and SNEGSKA (reference sequence).